This TCR beta chain was documented in a study of graft-versus-host responses after intestinal transplantation. Background on the study: Multivisceral, liver-intestinal, or isolated intestinal transplants were performed in recipients. Every recipient underwent anti-thymocyte globulin induction, then tacrolimus and steroids for two to three years.

Study conclusions and caveats: Allograft clonal ratios (graft-versus-host to host-versus-graft) were high in patients who had graft-donor T cell macrochimerism. Marrow from the recipient contained GvH clones, some of which had appeared first in ileum or blood.

This CDR3 comprises 15 residues. CDR1 and CDR2 (germline): SGDLS, YYNGEE. The V end lost 0 bases, the J end lost 3 bases, and 13 bases lay between the germline ends. For this clone: Its antigen is undetermined.

The protocol was immunoSEQ multiplex PCR, while the TCRdb copy is restricted to in-frame clones and leaves out a portion. The sample has about 86,000 clones; roughly nine tenths are singletons. This specimen was unstimulated CD4+ T cells sorted from spleen or lymph node cells, taken before transplant. V and J are TRBV9 and TRBJ2-7; possibly TRBD1 for D (6 bases). This TCR was sampled from a human donor who was the organ donor for an intestinal transplant. CDR3 amino acids: CASSVGGQTIYEQYF. DNA for the CDR3: TGTGCCAGCAGCGTAGGGGGGCAGACAATCTACGAGCAGTACTTC.